This passage covers 21 T cell receptor beta chains from one sample sequenced in a study of CD8+CD57+ T cells in acquired aplastic anemia. Profiling that covered TCR beta VDJ and CDR3 relied on genomic DNA as its template. TCRdb called the reads again in MiXCR, with one record for every CDR3 protein. The sample consists of 400,000 to 450,000 distinct CDR3 sequences, 55% to 75% of them appearing once. The sample comprised sorted CD4+, CD8+, or CD8+CD57+ T cells (not recorded which) from PBMCs. The receptors stem from a human donor in good health, serving as a control.

In this sample, this clonotype turned up once. At one boundary the junction diverges from the germline segment, which might be a read error. The V and J genes are TRBV14 and TRBJ1-1, with a weak D call TRBD1 (5 bases). The CDR3 spans 13 residues. CDR1 is SGHDN, CDR2 FVKESK, per germline. The CDR3 is CASSQRGETGIAF. Here the CDR3 DNA reads TGTGCCAGCAGCCAACGGGGGGAAACTGGGATTGCGTTT.

This clonotype was counted a single time. The junction does not match germline at one end; this may be a read error. The rearrangement links TRBV10-2 to TRBJ2-2; D possibly corresponds to TRBD2 (5 bases). Germline lookup yields CDR1 WSHSY and CDR2 SAAADI. The CDR3 contains 12 residues. CDR3 in DNA: TGCGCCAGCGGTGAGCCGGGGGGGGAGCTGTTTTTT. Translating gives CASGEPGGELFF.

This clonotype was seen more than once but under ten times. A clone one base away is much larger, so this may be a read error. The V gene is TRBV12-3 or TRBV12-4, the J gene TRBJ1-1; D gene uncertain. This CDR3 spans 14 amino acids. The CDR3 DNA sequence: TGTGCCATCAGTATGGAGAGACTTGGCACTGAAGCTTCCTTT. Protein product: CAISMERLGTEASF.

The chain carries TRBV20-1 and TRBJ2-5; possibly TRBD1 for D (5 bases). The V end was cut by 6 bases, the J end by 3 bases, with 20 bases between. This CDR3 spans 15 amino acids. Germline-derived CDR1 and CDR2 are DFQATT and SNEGSKA (reference sequence). Here the CDR3 DNA reads TGCAGTGCCCTGCGAAACAGGAACACCGAAGAGACCCAGTACTTC. This sequence encodes CSALRNRNTEETQYF.

The chain is built from TRBV20-1 and TRBJ2-3, with a weak D call TRBD2 (5 bases). Germline assignment: CDR1 DFQATT and CDR2 SNEGSKA (reference sequence). CDR3 length: 13 amino acids. CDR3 in amino acids: CSVTRTPPQAQYF. In DNA form, the CDR3 reads TGCAGCGTTACACGGACTCCCCCGCAAGCGCAGTATTTT.

This clonotype has a handful of counts. The V and J genes are TRBV2 and TRBJ2-7; D gene ambiguous. The germline V gene has CDR1 SNHLY and CDR2 FYNNEI. V was clipped by 2 bases and J by 6 bases, with 5 bases between them. CDR3 length equals 11 residues. The CDR3 loop reads CASSEISEQYV. As DNA, the CDR3 is TGTGCCAGCAGTGAAATAAGCGAGCAGTACGTC.

This chain joins TRBV20-1 and TRBJ2-4; perhaps TRBD1 as D (6 bases). CDR3 length equals 13 residues. The V gene's germline CDR1 is DFQATT and CDR2 SNEGSKA (reference sequence). Trimming cost V 3 bases and J 5 bases, with 11 bases left between them. The CDR3: CSASDRWENIQYF. The CDR3 nucleotides are TGCAGTGCTAGCGACAGGTGGGAAAACATTCAGTACTTC.

This rearrangement joins TRBV7-2 to TRBJ1-3, with a weak D call TRBD1 (5 bases). V lost 4 bases and J lost 10, with 26 bases in between. The CDR3 has 17 amino acids. CDR1 is SGHTA and CDR2 is FQGNSA in the germline V gene. CDR3 protein: CASSSSPGLGVTDTIYF. As DNA, the CDR3 is TGTGCCAGCAGCTCTAGCCCGGGACTAGGCGTCACAGATACCATATATTTT.

The chain recombines TRBV5-5 with TRBJ1-2; no clear D. The CDR3 sequence is 13 residues long. Trimming stripped 3 bases from V and 5 bases from J, with 11 bases between. Per the germline V gene, CDR1 is SGHKS and CDR2 is YYEKEE (reference sequence). The CDR3 reads CASSCPPGYGYTF. In DNA form, the CDR3 reads TGTGCCAGCAGCTGCCCCCCTGGGTATGGCTACACCTTC.

The chain is built from TRBV24-1 and TRBJ2-7, with D perhaps assigned TRBD1 or TRBD2 (5 bases each). Trimming shortened V by 11 bases and J by 5 bases, and 15 bases separated the two germline ends. This CDR3 contains 12 residues. Germline CDR1 reads KGHDR; CDR2 reads SFDVKD. CDR3 residues: CASGDGTDEQYF. CDR3 nucleotides: TGTGCCAGTGGGGACGGGACCGACGAGCAGTACTTC.

The chain is built from TRBV7-2 and TRBJ2-7; D not resolved. V was trimmed by 5 bases and J by 13 bases, leaving 27 bases between them. This CDR3 contains 15 residues. CDR1 and CDR2 (germline): SGHTA, FQGNSA. The DNA of the CDR3 is TGTGCCAGCAGCCAATCCGAGGTAGGGCGCTCTTCACACTACTTC. It yields the protein CASSQSEVGRSSHYF. The full variable domain, its missing parts supplied by reference TRBV7-2 and TRBJ2-7, is GAGVSQSPSNKVTEKGKDVELRCDPISGHTALYWYRQSLGQGLEFLIYFQGNSAPDKSGLPSDRFSAERTGGSVSTLTIQRTQQEDSAVYLCASSQSEVGRSSHYFGPGTRLTVT.

Details on this clonotype: One end of the junction does not line up with germline, which may come from a read error. V is TRBV2 and J is TRBJ1-6; D is possibly TRBD1 (6 bases). The CDR3 consists of 14 residues. Germline loops: CDR1 SNHLY, CDR2 FYNNEI. CDR3 sequence reads: CASSVTGSNSELLF. The CDR3 bases are TGTGCCAGTAGTGTGACAGGTTCCAATTCAGAACTCCTCTTT.

V and J are TRBV15 and TRBJ2-5; 9 positions agree with TRBD1. The CDR3 has 16 amino acids. The V gene end was trimmed by 2 bases and the J gene end by 5 bases; junction bases not matched to a gene: 9. CDR1 and CDR2 (germline): LNHNV, YYDKDF (reference sequence). This CDR3 reads CATSRSGTGPGETQYF. The DNA for the CDR3 is TGTGCCACCAGCAGAAGCGGGACAGGGCCTGGGGAGACCCAGTACTTC.

Note on this clonotype: The junction and the germline gene differ at one end; a read error may be behind it. The rearrangement uses TRBV7-6 and TRBJ2-1; no definite D call. The CDR3 sequence is 14 residues long. Germline V gives CDR1 SGHVS, CDR2 FNYEAQ. The CDR3 loop reads CASSSGSALAAEHF. The CDR3 coding sequence is TGTGCCAGCAGCTCGGGTTCTGCGCTGGCGGCCGAGCACTTC.

This clonotype came up once. The chain links TRBV7-7 to TRBJ2-5, with TRBD1 as a possible D gene (6 bases). The CDR3 is 14 amino acids. The germline V gene has CDR1 SSHAT and CDR2 FNYEAQ (reference sequence). V lost 5 bases to trimming and J lost 5 bases, with 15 bases between them. The CDR3 coding sequence is TGTGCCAGCAGCGCAGGGACAAGGGTCGAGACCCAGTACTTC. Translated, it gives CASSAGTRVETQYF. Looking up the rest from reference TRBV7-7 and TRBJ2-5 gives the full variable domain: GAGVSQSPRYKVTKRGQDVTLRCDPISSHATLYWYQQALGQGPEFLTYFNYEAQPDKSGLPSDRFSAERPEGSISTLTIQRTEQRDSAMYRCASSAGTRVETQYFGPGTRLLVL.

About this clonotype: Relative to the germline gene, one junction end is altered; a read error may explain this. The genes are TRBV15 and TRBJ2-7; 9 bases are shared with TRBD2. The CDR3 consists of 16 residues. Germline V gene data show CDR1 as LNHNV and CDR2 as YYDKDF (reference sequence). This CDR3 is CASGRPLAGQSYAQYF. The DNA of the CDR3 is TGTGCTAGTGGCCGACCTCTAGCGGGGCAATCCTACGCGCAGTACTTC.

This clonotype was seen at least ten times. The rearrangement uses TRBV5-8 and TRBJ1-5; no clear D gene. In germline, CDR1 is SGHTS, CDR2 YDEGEE. V lost 0 bases and J 3 bases, leaving 4 bases between the germline ends. The CDR3 runs 13 residues. The CDR3 nucleotides are TGTGCCAGCAGCTTGGACACCAATCAGCCCCAGCATTTT. This encodes CASSLDTNQPQHF.

This clonotype has just one count. The germline gene is not matched at one end of the junction; a read error may be the cause. The CDR3 nucleotides read TGTGCCACCAGTGATCTGTCAGGGGGGTCCGGGGGGCTGTTTTTT. Protein product: CATSDLSGGSGGLFF. The J gene is TRBJ2-2, the V gene TRBV24-1, with D perhaps matching TRBD1 (7 bases). CDR3 length equals 15 residues. Germline CDR1 is KGHDR and CDR2 is SFDVKD.

This chain joins TRBV7-8 and TRBJ1-6; no clear D. V was shortened by 2 bases and J by 0 bases, with 8 bases between the two germline ends. The CDR3 sequence is 16 residues long. CDR1 SGHVS and CDR2 FQNEAQ come from the germline V gene. CDR3 residues: CASSLYVSSYNSPLHF. In DNA form, the CDR3 reads TGTGCCAGCAGCTTATACGTGAGCTCCTATAATTCACCCCTCCACTTT.

V usage is TRBV20-1 and J usage is TRBJ1-2; 10 nucleotides agree with TRBD1. The CDR3 is 13 amino acids. Trimming took 0 bases from V and 8 from J; bases not matched to a gene: 3. Per the germline V gene, CDR1 is DFQATT and CDR2 is SNEGSKA (reference sequence). For the CDR3, the DNA is TGCAGTGCTAGAGATCCGGGACAGGGGGGCTACACCTTC. Translated, it gives CSARDPGQGGYTF.

On this clonotype itself: At one end, the junction sequence differs from germline, possibly due to a read error. The J gene is TRBJ1-1, the V gene TRBV7-7, with a tentative D call TRBD1 (5 bases). Per germline, CDR1 SSHAT and CDR2 FNYEAQ (reference sequence). The CDR3 runs 13 residues. CDR3 in DNA: TGCGCTAGCAGCCCAAGGGCGGACACCGGAGATTTCTTT. Protein: CASSPRADTGDFF.